The TCR beta chain described here comes from a study of human T cells and chemical hapten exposure. In the study overall: Among samples, TCR yields varied mainly because of small differences in pooled library volume. Study-level results: TCRs at a frequency above 1 in 1000 stayed unchanged with DPC sensitization.

How the authors handled the data: Per sample, the median was about 88,000 TCRs, with values from 23,224 to 690,600. Each CDR3 protein gets one entry after TCRdb re-called the RACE reads with MiXCR. What appears here as the V and J calls and clone size reflects TCRdb's work, not the paper's. The table shows 75,000 to 100,000 distinct CDR3 sequences, with about 8.6% occurring only once. The CDR3 sequence is 15 residues long. V was clipped by 5 bases and J by 4 bases; unmatched bases: 9. Germline values: CDR1 MNHNS, CDR2 SASEGT. Time point noted: healthy volunteer bleed at 2 weeks. Total RNA extraction was carried out from unfractionated whole blood. This clonotype has just a few counts. The antigen is not known.

The V and J genes are TRBV6-1 and TRBJ1-1; 8 nucleotides match TRBD1. Sequencing input: whole blood. The TCR was taken from a female donor in good health. Some clones in this sample may be carry-over from other donors' samples. CDR3 sequence: CASSPGTGRPTEAFF. The CDR3 DNA follows: TGTGCCAGCAGTCCCGGGACAGGACGCCCCACTGAAGCTTTCTTT.